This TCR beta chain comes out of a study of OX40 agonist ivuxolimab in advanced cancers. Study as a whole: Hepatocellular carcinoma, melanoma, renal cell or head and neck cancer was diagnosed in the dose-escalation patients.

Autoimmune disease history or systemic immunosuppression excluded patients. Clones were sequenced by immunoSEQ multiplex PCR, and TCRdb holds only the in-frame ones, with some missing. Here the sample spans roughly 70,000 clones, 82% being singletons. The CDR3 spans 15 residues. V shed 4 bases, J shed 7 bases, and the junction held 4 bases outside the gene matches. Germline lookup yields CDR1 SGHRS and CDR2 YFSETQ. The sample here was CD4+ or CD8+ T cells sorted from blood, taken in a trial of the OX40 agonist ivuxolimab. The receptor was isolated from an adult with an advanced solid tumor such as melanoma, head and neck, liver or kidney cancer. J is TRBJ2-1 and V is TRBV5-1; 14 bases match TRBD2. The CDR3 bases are TGCGCCAGCAGCGAGGGACTAGCGGGAGTTAATGAGCAGTTCTTC. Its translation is CASSEGLAGVNEQFF.